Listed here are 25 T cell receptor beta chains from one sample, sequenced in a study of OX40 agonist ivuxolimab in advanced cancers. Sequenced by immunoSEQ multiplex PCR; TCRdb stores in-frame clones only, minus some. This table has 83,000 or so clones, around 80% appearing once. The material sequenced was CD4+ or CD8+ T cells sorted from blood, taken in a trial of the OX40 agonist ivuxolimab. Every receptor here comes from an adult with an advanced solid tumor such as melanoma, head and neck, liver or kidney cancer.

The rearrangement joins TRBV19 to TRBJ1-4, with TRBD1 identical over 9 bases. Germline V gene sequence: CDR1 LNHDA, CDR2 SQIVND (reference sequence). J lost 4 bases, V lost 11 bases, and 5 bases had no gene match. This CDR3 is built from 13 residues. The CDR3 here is CAASTGGNEKLFF. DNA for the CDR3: TGTGCCGCCTCGACAGGGGGTAATGAAAAACTGTTTTTT.

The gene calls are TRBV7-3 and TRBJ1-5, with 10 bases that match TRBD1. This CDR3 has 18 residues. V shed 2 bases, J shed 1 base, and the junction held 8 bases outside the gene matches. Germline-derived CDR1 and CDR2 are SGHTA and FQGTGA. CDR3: CASSLDPGTGVSNQPQHF. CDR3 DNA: TGTGCCAGCAGCTTAGACCCAGGGACAGGGGTAAGCAATCAGCCCCAGCATTTT.

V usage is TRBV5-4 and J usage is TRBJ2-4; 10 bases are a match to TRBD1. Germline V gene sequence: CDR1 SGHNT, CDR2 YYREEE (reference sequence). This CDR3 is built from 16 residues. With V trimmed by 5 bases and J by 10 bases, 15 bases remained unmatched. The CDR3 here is CASSSLGTGVRSIQYF. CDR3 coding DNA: TGTGCCAGCAGTTCCCTCGGGACAGGGGTCCGATCGATTCAGTACTTC. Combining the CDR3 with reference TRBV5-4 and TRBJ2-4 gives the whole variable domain ETGVTQSPTHLIKTRGQQVTLRCSSQSGHNTVSWYQQALGQGPQFIFQYYREEENGRGNFPPRFSGLQFPNYSSELNVNALELDDSALYLCASSSLGTGVRSIQYFGAGTRLSVL.

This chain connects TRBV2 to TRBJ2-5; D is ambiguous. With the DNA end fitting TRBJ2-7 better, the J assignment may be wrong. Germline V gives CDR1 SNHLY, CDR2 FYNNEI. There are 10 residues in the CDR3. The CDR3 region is CASSDSEQYF. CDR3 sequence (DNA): TGTGCCAGCAGTGATAGCGAGCAGTACTTC.

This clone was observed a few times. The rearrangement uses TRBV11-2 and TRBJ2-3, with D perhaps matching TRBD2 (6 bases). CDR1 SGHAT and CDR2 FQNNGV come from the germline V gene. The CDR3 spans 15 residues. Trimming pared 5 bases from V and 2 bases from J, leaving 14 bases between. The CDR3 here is CASSPGLANTDTQYF. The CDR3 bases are TGTGCCAGCAGCCCGGGGCTAGCGAACACAGATACGCAGTATTTT.

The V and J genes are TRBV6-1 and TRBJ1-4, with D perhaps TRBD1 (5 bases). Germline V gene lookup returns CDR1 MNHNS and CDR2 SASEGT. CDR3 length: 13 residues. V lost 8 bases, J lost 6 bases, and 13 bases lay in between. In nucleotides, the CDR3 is TGTGCCAGCGAGACGGGGGTTCATGAAAAACTGTTTTTT. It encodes CASETGVHEKLFF.

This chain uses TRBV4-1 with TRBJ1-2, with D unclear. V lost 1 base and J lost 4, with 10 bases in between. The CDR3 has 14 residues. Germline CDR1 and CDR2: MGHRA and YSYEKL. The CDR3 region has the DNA TGCGCCAGCAGCCAAGGGGTGGATAGCTATGGCTACACCTTC. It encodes CASSQGVDSYGYTF.

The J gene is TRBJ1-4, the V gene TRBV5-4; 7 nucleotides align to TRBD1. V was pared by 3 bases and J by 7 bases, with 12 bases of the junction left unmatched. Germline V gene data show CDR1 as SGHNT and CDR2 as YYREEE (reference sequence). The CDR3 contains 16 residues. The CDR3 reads CASSSGTEFGSEKLFF. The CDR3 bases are TGTGCCAGCAGCTCGGGGACAGAGTTTGGGAGTGAAAAACTGTTTTTT.

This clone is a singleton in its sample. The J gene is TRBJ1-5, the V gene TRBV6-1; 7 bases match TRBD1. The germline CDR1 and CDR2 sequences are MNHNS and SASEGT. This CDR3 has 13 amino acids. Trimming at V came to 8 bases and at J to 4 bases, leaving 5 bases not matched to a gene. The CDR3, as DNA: TGTGCCAGCGCCGGGACAGATAATCAGCCCCAGCATTTT. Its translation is CASAGTDNQPQHF.

The DNA for the CDR3 is TGTGCCTCCCGCGGCGGGGTTACCGAAGAGACCCAGTACTTC. As protein: CASRGGVTEETQYF. The rearrangement uses TRBV5-4 and TRBJ2-5, with a weak D call TRBD2 (6 bases). The germline V and J ends were trimmed by 10 bases and 3 bases, with 19 bases remaining between them. The length of the CDR3 is 14 residues. Per germline, CDR1 SGHNT and CDR2 YYREEE (reference sequence).

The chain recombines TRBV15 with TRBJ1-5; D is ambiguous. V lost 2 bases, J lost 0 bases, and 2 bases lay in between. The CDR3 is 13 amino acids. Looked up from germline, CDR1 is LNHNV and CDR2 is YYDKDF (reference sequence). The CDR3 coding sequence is TGTGCCACCAGCAGAAATAGCAATCAGCCCCAGCATTTT. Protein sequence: CATSRNSNQPQHF.

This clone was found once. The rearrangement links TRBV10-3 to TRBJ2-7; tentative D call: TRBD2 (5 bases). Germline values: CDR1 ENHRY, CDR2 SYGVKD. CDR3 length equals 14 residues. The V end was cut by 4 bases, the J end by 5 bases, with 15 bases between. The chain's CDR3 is CAISVGSGVHEQYF. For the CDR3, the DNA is TGTGCCATCAGTGTAGGATCCGGGGTCCACGAGCAGTACTTC.

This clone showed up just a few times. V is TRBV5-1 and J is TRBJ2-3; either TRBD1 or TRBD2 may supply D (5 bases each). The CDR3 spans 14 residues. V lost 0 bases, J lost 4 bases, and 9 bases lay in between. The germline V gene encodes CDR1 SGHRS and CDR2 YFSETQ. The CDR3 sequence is CASSLEGDPDTQYF. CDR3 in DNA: TGCGCCAGCAGCTTGGAAGGGGACCCAGATACGCAGTATTTT.

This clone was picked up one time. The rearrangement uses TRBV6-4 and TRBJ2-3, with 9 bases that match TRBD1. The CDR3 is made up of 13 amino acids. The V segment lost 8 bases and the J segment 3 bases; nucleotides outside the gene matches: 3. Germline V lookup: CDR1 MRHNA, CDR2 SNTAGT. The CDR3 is CASRTGETDTQYF. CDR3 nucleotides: TGTGCCAGCCGGACAGGGGAGACAGATACGCAGTATTTT.

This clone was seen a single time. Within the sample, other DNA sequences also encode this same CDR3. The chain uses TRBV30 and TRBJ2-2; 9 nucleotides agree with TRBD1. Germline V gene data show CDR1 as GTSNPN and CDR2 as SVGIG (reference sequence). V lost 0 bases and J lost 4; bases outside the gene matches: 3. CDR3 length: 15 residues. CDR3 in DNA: TGTGCCTGGAGTGTAGCGGACAGGGGCACCGGGGAGCTGTTTTTT. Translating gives CAWSVADRGTGELFF.

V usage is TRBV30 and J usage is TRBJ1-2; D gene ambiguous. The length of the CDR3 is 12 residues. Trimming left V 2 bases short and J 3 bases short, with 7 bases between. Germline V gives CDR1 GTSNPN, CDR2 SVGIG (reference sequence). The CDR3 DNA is TGTGCCTGGAGTCTGAGGGACTATGGCTACACCTTC. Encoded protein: CAWSLRDYGYTF.

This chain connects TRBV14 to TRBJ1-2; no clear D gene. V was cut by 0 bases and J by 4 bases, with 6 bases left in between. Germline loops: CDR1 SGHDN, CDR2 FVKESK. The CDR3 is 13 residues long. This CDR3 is CASSQESVYGYTF. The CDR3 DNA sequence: TGTGCCAGCAGCCAAGAGTCAGTCTATGGCTACACCTTC.

The CDR3 nucleotides read TGTGCCAGCAGCGGGACTAGCTCGGGCGAGCAGTTCTTC. This sequence encodes CASSGTSSGEQFF. This rearrangement joins TRBV7-3 to TRBJ2-1, with 9 bases fitting TRBD2. V gave up 5 bases and J gave up 10 bases; unmatched junction bases: 6. This CDR3 region has 13 residues. The germline V gene encodes CDR1 SGHTA and CDR2 FQGTGA.

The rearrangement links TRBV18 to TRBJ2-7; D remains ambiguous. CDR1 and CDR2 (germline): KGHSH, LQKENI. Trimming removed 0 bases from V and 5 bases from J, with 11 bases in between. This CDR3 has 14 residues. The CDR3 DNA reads TGTGCCAGCTCACCACCGGGGTTCGCGAACGAGCAGTACTTC. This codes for CASSPPGFANEQYF.

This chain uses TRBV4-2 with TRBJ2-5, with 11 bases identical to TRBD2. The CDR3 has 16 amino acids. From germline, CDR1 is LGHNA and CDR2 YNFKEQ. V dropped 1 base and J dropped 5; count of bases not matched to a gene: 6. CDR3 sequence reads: CASSQALAGGEETQYF. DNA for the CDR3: TGTGCCAGCAGCCAAGCCCTAGCGGGGGGAGAGGAGACCCAGTACTTC.

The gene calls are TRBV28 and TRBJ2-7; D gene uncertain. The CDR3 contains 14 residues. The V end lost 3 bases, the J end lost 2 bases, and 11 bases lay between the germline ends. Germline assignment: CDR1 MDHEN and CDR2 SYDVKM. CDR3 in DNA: TGTGCCAGCAGTTTGCGGCAACGAACCTACGAGCAGTACTTC. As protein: CASSLRQRTYEQYF. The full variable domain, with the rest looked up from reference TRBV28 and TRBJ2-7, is DVKVTQSSRYLVKRTGEKVFLECVQDMDHENMFWYRQDPGLGLRLIYFSYDVKMKEKGDIPEGYSVSREKKERFSLILESASTNQTSMYLCASSLRQRTYEQYFGPGTRLTVT.

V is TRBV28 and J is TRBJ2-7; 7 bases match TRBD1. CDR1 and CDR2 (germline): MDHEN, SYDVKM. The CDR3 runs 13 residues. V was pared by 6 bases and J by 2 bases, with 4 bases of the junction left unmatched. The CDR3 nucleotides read TGTGCCAGCAGATACAGGGGAACCTACGAGCAGTACTTC. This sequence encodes CASRYRGTYEQYF.

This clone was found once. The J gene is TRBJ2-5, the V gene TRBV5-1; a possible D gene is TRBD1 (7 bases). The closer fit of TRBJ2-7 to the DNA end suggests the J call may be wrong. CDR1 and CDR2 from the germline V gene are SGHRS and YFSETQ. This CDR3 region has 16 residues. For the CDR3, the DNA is TGCGCCAGCAGCTTGGAAGGCGGGACAGTCCTCGGCGAGCAGTACTTC. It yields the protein CASSLEGGTVLGEQYF.

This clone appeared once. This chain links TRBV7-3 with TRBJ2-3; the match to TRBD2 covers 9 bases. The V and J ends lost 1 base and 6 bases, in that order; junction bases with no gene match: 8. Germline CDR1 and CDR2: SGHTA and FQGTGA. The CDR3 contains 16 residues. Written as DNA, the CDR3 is TGTGCCAGCAGCTTAAATGGCGGGGGGGCTTCCGATACGCAGTATTTT. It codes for CASSLNGGGASDTQYF.

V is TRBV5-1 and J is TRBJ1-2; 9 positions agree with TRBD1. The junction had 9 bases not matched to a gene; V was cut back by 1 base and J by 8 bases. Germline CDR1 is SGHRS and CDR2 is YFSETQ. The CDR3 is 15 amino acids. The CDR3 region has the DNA TGCGCCAGCAGCTTGCAGGGACAGGGAGCGGGCGGCTACACCTTC. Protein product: CASSLQGQGAGGYTF. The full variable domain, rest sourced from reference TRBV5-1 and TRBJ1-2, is KAGVTQTPRYLIKTRGQQVTLSCSPISGHRSVSWYQQTPGQGLQFLFEYFSETQRNKGNFPGRFSGRQFSNSRSEMNVSTLELGDSALYLCASSLQGQGAGGYTFGSGTRLTVV.